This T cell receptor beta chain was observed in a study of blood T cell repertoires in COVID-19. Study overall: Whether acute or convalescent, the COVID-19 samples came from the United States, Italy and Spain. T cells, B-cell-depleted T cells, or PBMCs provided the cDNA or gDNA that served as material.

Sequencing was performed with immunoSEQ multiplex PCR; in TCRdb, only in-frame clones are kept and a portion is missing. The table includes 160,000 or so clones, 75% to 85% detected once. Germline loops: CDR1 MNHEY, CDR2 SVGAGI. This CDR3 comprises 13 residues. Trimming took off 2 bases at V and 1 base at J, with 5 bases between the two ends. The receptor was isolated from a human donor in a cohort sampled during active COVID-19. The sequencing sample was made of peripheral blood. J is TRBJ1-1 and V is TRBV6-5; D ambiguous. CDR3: CASSYGGNTEAFF. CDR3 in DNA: TGTGCCAGCAGTTACGGCGGGAACACTGAAGCTTTCTTT.